The 23 T cell receptor beta chains below were found in one sample sequenced in a study of OX40 agonist ivuxolimab in advanced cancers. Repertoires were generated with immunoSEQ multiplex PCR, while TCRdb's copy carries only in-frame clones and drops some. In the table there are about 94,000 clones, roughly 94% of which are singletons. The source was CD4+ or CD8+ T cells sorted from blood, collected in a trial of the OX40 agonist ivuxolimab. Receptors originate from an adult with an advanced solid tumor such as melanoma, head and neck, liver or kidney cancer.

The CDR3 sequence: CASSVGTSGNNEQFF. CDR3 sequence (DNA): TGTGCCAGCAGCGTCGGGACTAGCGGTAACAATGAGCAGTTCTTC. The V call is TRBV9, the J call TRBJ2-1; 11 nucleotides line up with TRBD2. The CDR3 contains 15 residues. V dropped 2 bases and J dropped 5; count of bases not matched to a gene: 3. The germline V gene encodes CDR1 SGDLS and CDR2 YYNGEE.

The gene calls are TRBV5-1 and TRBJ2-2, with 8 bases lining up with TRBD1. Germline lookup yields CDR1 SGHRS and CDR2 YFSETQ. This CDR3 is built from 16 residues. Unmatched junction bases numbered 5, after V lost 4 bases and J lost 0 bases. CDR3 residues: CASSPRQGSNTGELFF. CDR3 nucleotides: TGCGCCAGCAGCCCCCGACAGGGGTCGAACACCGGGGAGCTGTTTTTT. Supplemented by reference TRBV5-1 and TRBJ2-2, the full variable domain reads KAGVTQTPRYLIKTRGQQVTLSCSPISGHRSVSWYQQTPGQGLQFLFEYFSETQRNKGNFPGRFSGRQFSNSRSEMNVSTLELGDSALYLCASSPRQGSNTGELFFGEGSRLTVL.

The genes are TRBV28 and TRBJ2-2; maybe TRBD1 (5 bases). This CDR3 contains 13 residues. The V gene's germline CDR1 is MDHEN and CDR2 SYDVKM. The V gene lost 8 bases and the J gene lost 2 bases, with 9 bases spanning the gap. CDR3 amino acids: CASPDRNTGELFF. The CDR3 nucleotides are TGTGCCAGCCCCGACAGAAACACCGGGGAGCTGTTTTTT.

V is TRBV6-5 and J is TRBJ1-5, with TRBD1 as a possible D gene (5 bases). The CDR3 covers 14 residues. Between the trimmed V and J ends, which lost 4 bases and 0 bases, there was a span of 7 bases. CDR1 is MNHEY and CDR2 is SVGAGI in the germline V gene. The CDR3 spells CASSSGTSNQPQHF. The CDR3 DNA follows: TGTGCCAGCAGTTCCGGGACTAGCAATCAGCCCCAGCATTTT.

The chain employs TRBV11-2 and TRBJ1-1, with D perhaps TRBD1 (5 bases). The CDR3 sequence is 14 residues long. Germline CDR1 reads SGHAT; CDR2 reads FQNNGV. V gave up 1 base and J gave up 3 bases, with 9 bases separating them. CDR3 coding DNA: TGTGCCAGCAGCTTAGTGCAGGGTTACACTGAAGCTTTCTTT. Protein product: CASSLVQGYTEAFF. Together with reference TRBV11-2 and TRBJ1-1, the CDR3 gives the full variable domain: EAGVAQSPRYKIIEKRQSVAFWCNPISGHATLYWYQQILGQGPKLLIQFQNNGVVDDSQLPKDRFSAERLKGVDSTLKIQPAKLEDSAVYLCASSLVQGYTEAFFGQGTRLTVV.

The chain is built from TRBV4-3 and TRBJ2-2; D uncertain. V was pared by 0 bases and J by 2 bases, with 13 bases between. From germline, CDR1 is LGHNA and CDR2 YSLEER. This CDR3 has 17 residues. Here the CDR3 DNA reads TGCGCCAGCAGCCAAGAATCGAGCTCCGCTAACACCGGGGAGCTGTTTTTT. Protein: CASSQESSSANTGELFF.

The V gene is TRBV7-2, the J gene TRBJ2-1, with TRBD1 matching over 7 bases. Germline CDR1 is SGHTA and CDR2 is FQGNSA. The CDR3 totals 14 residues. With V trimmed by 1 base and J by 6 bases, 3 bases remained unmatched. The CDR3 nucleotides are TGTGCCAGCAGCTTAGGGGACAGACGCAATGAGCAGTTCTTC. It codes for CASSLGDRRNEQFF.

V is TRBV7-9 and J is TRBJ1-1, with a tentative D call TRBD1 (5 bases). V shed 7 bases and J shed 1 base, with 16 bases lying between them. The germline V gene encodes CDR1 SEHNR and CDR2 FQNEAQ (reference sequence). CDR3 length: 15 amino acids. CDR3 sequence reads: CASTLAGTGNTEAFF. The CDR3 DNA is TGTGCCAGCACCCTAGCCGGGACGGGGAACACTGAAGCTTTCTTT.

For the CDR3, the DNA is TGCGCCAGCAGCCAAGATGAAGGGGCCTATGGCTACACCTTC. As protein: CASSQDEGAYGYTF. The chain couples TRBV4-3 to TRBJ1-2; maybe TRBD1 (5 bases). V lost 0 bases and J lost 4, with 9 bases in between. From germline, CDR1 is LGHNA and CDR2 YSLEER. The length of the CDR3 is 14 residues.

This clone has only one observation. Written as DNA, the CDR3 is TGTGCCAGCAGCCCGGGACTTACTAGCTCCTACGAGCAGTACTTC. This gives the protein CASSPGLTSSYEQYF. J is TRBJ2-7 and V is TRBV28; tentative D call: TRBD2 (6 bases). The CDR3 has 15 amino acids. V lost 6 bases, J lost 0 bases, and 15 bases lay in between. The V gene's germline CDR1 is MDHEN and CDR2 SYDVKM.

The V gene is TRBV19, the J gene TRBJ1-5; no reliable D call. V lost 1 base to trimming and J lost 4 bases, with 2 bases between them. Per germline, CDR1 LNHDA and CDR2 SQIVND (reference sequence). The CDR3 sequence is 12 residues long. The CDR3 DNA reads TGTGCCAGTAGTATAGTTAATCAGCCCCAGCATTTT. Protein sequence: CASSIVNQPQHF.

The chain recombines TRBV10-2 with TRBJ2-7, with 11 bases fitting TRBD1. Per germline, CDR1 WSHSY and CDR2 SAAADI. The CDR3 runs to 14 residues. Trimming cost V 7 bases and J 2 bases; bases outside gene matches: 4. The CDR3 region is CASNTGQGAYEQYF. The CDR3 bases are TGCGCCAGCAACACGGGACAGGGGGCCTACGAGCAGTACTTC.

The V call is TRBV5-4, the J call TRBJ2-5; TRBD2 agrees at 8 bases. V lost 2 bases, J lost 5 bases, and 8 bases stayed unmatched. Per germline, CDR1 SGHNT and CDR2 YYREEE (reference sequence). The CDR3 loop spans 15 amino acids. The CDR3 nucleotides are TGTGCCAGCAGCTTAGGCGGGAGGTTGGGGGAGACCCAGTACTTC. The encoded protein is CASSLGGRLGETQYF.

The gene calls are TRBV6-4 and TRBJ2-6; D gene ambiguous. From germline, CDR1 is MRHNA and CDR2 SNTAGT. The CDR3 totals 18 residues. The V and J ends lost 5 bases and 5 bases respectively, with 22 bases between them. The CDR3 DNA is TGTGCCAGCAGTTTGCCTTGCACACGACAAAGTCGGGCCAACGTCCTGACTTTC. Amino acids: CASSLPCTRQSRANVLTF.

The gene calls are TRBV7-2 and TRBJ2-2; possibly TRBD2 for D (5 bases). Germline lookup yields CDR1 SGHTA and CDR2 FQGNSA. The CDR3 runs 14 residues. Trimming took off 2 bases at V and 6 bases at J, with 10 bases between the two ends. The CDR3 DNA follows: TGTGCCAGCAGCTTAAAAACGGGGTCCGGGGAGCTGTTTTTT. As protein: CASSLKTGSGELFF.

V and J are TRBV19 and TRBJ1-4; 8 nucleotides line up with TRBD1. The CDR3 runs to 15 residues. V shed 6 bases, J shed 1 base, and the junction held 4 bases outside the gene matches. CDR1 and CDR2 (germline): LNHDA, SQIVND (reference sequence). The CDR3 DNA reads TGTGCCAGTAGAGAAGACAGGGGAACTAATGAAAAACTGTTTTTT. Translated, it gives CASREDRGTNEKLFF. Combining the CDR3 with reference TRBV19 and TRBJ1-4 gives the whole variable domain DGGITQSPKYLFRKEGQNVTLSCEQNLNHDAMYWYRQDPGQGLRLIYYSQIVNDFQKGDIAEGYSVSREKKESFPLTVTSAQKNPTAFYLCASREDRGTNEKLFFGSGTQLSVL.

The V call is TRBV9, the J call TRBJ2-2; D gene uncertain. The germline V gene has CDR1 SGDLS and CDR2 YYNGEE. The CDR3 spans 13 residues. V dropped 0 bases and J dropped 5 bases, with 5 bases sitting between them. The DNA of the CDR3 is TGTGCCAGCAGCGTAGGGGAAACCGGGGAGCTGTTTTTT. Translation gives CASSVGETGELFF.

The chain has TRBV6-6 and TRBJ1-5; 11 bases are a match to TRBD1. The CDR3 consists of 15 residues. Looked up from germline, CDR1 is MNHNY and CDR2 is SVGAGI (reference sequence). After removal of 2 bases from V and 6 bases from J, the junction contained 3 bases not matched to a gene. In DNA, the CDR3 is TGTGCCAGCAGTTACGGGGGACAGGGGGGTCAGCCCCAGCATTTT. Residues: CASSYGGQGGQPQHF.

This clone is a singleton in its sample. CDR3 in amino acids: CASSLEATRYGVAFF. The CDR3, as DNA: TGTGCCAGCAGCTTAGAGGCAACTCGCTATGGCGTAGCTTTCTTT. This sequence joins TRBV7-2 and TRBJ1-1; no clear D gene. Germline CDR1 reads SGHTA; CDR2 reads FQGNSA. Trimming pared 1 base from V and 10 bases from J, leaving 19 bases between. CDR3 length equals 15 residues. The whole variable domain, filled in from reference TRBV7-2 and TRBJ1-1, reads GAGVSQSPSNKVTEKGKDVELRCDPISGHTALYWYRQSLGQGLEFLIYFQGNSAPDKSGLPSDRFSAERTGGSVSTLTIQRTQQEDSAVYLCASSLEATRYGVAFFGQGTRLTVV.

This clone was counted once. The V call is TRBV5-1, the J call TRBJ1-3; TRBD1 agrees at 7 bases. The CDR3 has 15 residues. V shed 4 bases, J shed 0 bases, and the junction held 4 bases outside the gene matches. Germline V gene sequence: CDR1 SGHRS, CDR2 YFSETQ. The DNA of the CDR3 is TGCGCCAGCAGCGGGGGACAGAGCTCTGGAAACACCATATATTTT. Residues: CASSGGQSSGNTIYF.

The chain couples TRBV5-1 to TRBJ1-2, with D unclear. Germline V gene sequence: CDR1 SGHRS, CDR2 YFSETQ. Trimming removed 0 bases at V and 3 bases at J, with 6 bases between. The CDR3 spans 13 residues. CDR3 bases: TGCGCCAGCAGCTTGGACACGCACTATGGCTACACCTTC. Protein product: CASSLDTHYGYTF.

The chain employs TRBV7-9 and TRBJ1-2, with D unresolved. Germline V CDR1 and CDR2: SEHNR, FQNEAQ (reference sequence). Trimming stripped 1 base from V and 1 base from J, with 10 bases between. The CDR3 totals 15 residues. CDR3 bases: TGTGCCAGCAGCTTAGGGATGGGTATTAACTATGGCTACACCTTC. This gives the protein CASSLGMGINYGYTF.

The chain employs TRBV19 and TRBJ1-2, with TRBD1 matching 8 bases. The CDR3 sequence is 16 residues long. The ends lost 3 bases at V and 0 bases at J; junction bases unmatched: 6. From germline, CDR1 is LNHDA and CDR2 SQIVND (reference sequence). The CDR3 DNA reads TGTGCCAGTAGTATGTCAGGGGGCGCAGCTAACTATGGCTACACCTTC. Its translation is CASSMSGGAANYGYTF.